This T cell receptor (beta chain) was sequenced during a study of long-term antiretroviral therapy in people with HIV. General study results and limits: ART adherence, viral resistance and therapy changes went unrecorded.

Trimming cost V 3 bases and J 7 bases, with 9 bases left between them. Germline CDR1 SGHVS, CDR2 FQNEAQ. The CDR3 is 13 residues long. Sequencing used immunoSEQ v3.0 at survey level. Sequencing efforts were directed toward roughly 35,000-55,000 T-cell genomes per sample. Sequencing used immunoSEQ multiplex PCR; TCRdb keeps in-frame clones, though not all of them. The table has some 21,000 clones, around 81% seen once; the top ten hold 9.5% to 15%. Amounts of about 0.9-11 million cryopreserved PBMC were held in the samples before DNA extraction. With respect to this clone: Its antigen is not known.

The clonotype comes from a man aged 35 to 55 with HIV. The starting material was unsorted PBMCs, obtained 0.1 years before starting antiretroviral therapy. V is TRBV7-8 and J is TRBJ1-4; a weak D match, TRBD1 (5 bases). The CDR3 spells CASSFHGGEKLFF. As DNA, the CDR3 is TGTGCCAGCAGCTTTCACGGGGGTGAAAAACTGTTTTTT.